This TCR beta chain emerged from a study of memory CD4+ T cells and cytomegalovirus serostatus. The overall study: Healthy Belgian adult donors included 9 or 10 CMV-positive and about two dozen CMV-negative people. The study, taken as a whole, reports: Suggested: most of the CMV-linked TCR signature lies in CD4+ memory cells. Of under 200 reported CMV TCRbeta sequences, roughly 67 were found in memory CD4+ repertoires. CMV serostatus prediction reached median AUC roughly 0.95, or 0.91 with US-trained model.

Assay: immunoSEQ multiplex PCR; the TCRdb copy retains only in-frame clones and omits some. The sample lists around 53,000 clones, approximately 82% seen once, with 2% in the top ten. The CDR3 has 14 amino acids. The germline V gene has CDR1 SQVTM and CDR2 ANQGSEA. Trimming pared 7 bases from V and 6 bases from J, leaving 22 bases between. The sort gate was single viable CD3+CD4+CD8-CD45RO+ cells for memory CD4+ T cells. Remarks on this clone: What it binds is not known.

The chain joins TRBV29-1 to TRBJ2-7; D perhaps matches TRBD1 (6 bases). The TCR sequence derives from an adult in good health and CMV-seropositive. Specimen: memory CD4+ T cells from blood. The CDR3 DNA is TGCAGCGCTTGGGGACGTGGGGGCGTGGGCGAGCAGTACTTC. This sequence encodes CSAWGRGGVGEQYF.